The 30 T cell receptor beta chains presented below share a single source sample, sequenced in a study of blood T cells in healthy people across ages. Then a second PCR, running roughly 7 to 11 cycles, was carried out with a sample-barcoded 5' primer and a J-beta primer mix. TCRdb reprocessed the 5' RACE reads with MiXCR, giving one entry per CDR3 protein. The repertoire holds some 850,000 distinct CDR3 sequences, with approximately 24% as singletons. These data also featured in a second study, about T cells of mothers and their children.

The sequenced sample was blood. The receptors originated from a boy younger than 18 in good health.

The chain carries TRBV6-1 and TRBJ2-7; 9 bases fit TRBD1. In germline, CDR1 is MNHNS, CDR2 SASEGT. This CDR3 region has 15 residues. J lost 3 bases, V lost 2 bases, and 5 bases had no gene match. The CDR3 nucleotides read TGTGCCAGCAGTGAAACGAGACAGGGGGTCTACGAGCAGTACTTC. Translation: CASSETRQGVYEQYF.

The count of this clonotype is one. The chain joins TRBV20-1 to TRBJ2-5, with 14 bases lining up with TRBD2. After removal of 0 bases from V and 5 bases from J, the junction contained 11 bases not matched to a gene. CDR3 length: 18 residues. The germline CDR1 and CDR2 sequences are DFQATT and SNEGSKA (reference sequence). CDR3 in amino acids: CSARDFRLAGGLYETQYF. The CDR3 DNA reads as TGCAGTGCTAGAGATTTCCGACTAGCGGGGGGGCTCTACGAGACCCAGTACTTC.

This clonotype occurred a few times. The rearrangement uses TRBV6-1 and TRBJ2-1; TRBD2 aligns across 10 bases. The J call may be incorrect, as the DNA end agrees better with TRBJ2-5. CDR1 is MNHNS, CDR2 SASEGT, per germline. The CDR3 is 15 residues long. CDR3 residues: CASSRRRTSGATQYF. The CDR3 nucleotides are TGTGCCAGCAGTCGAAGAAGGACTAGCGGCGCGACCCAGTACTTC.

This clonotype was seen a few times. The chain combines TRBV7-3 with TRBJ2-5; D ambiguous. This CDR3 contains 14 residues. V lost 5 bases to trimming and J lost 4 bases, with 14 bases between them. CDR1 is SGHTA, CDR2 FQGTGA, per germline. CDR3 DNA: TGTGCCAGCAGCCACATGGGTGAAGGAGAGACCCAGTACTTC. Encoded protein: CASSHMGEGETQYF.

The chain is built from TRBV6-5 and TRBJ1-3; possibly TRBD1 for D (5 bases). V was trimmed by 0 bases and J by 4 bases, leaving 10 bases between them. The V gene's germline CDR1 is MNHEY and CDR2 SVGAGI. The CDR3 contains 15 residues. CDR3 residues: CASSYSRGMGNTIYF. DNA of the CDR3: TGTGCCAGCAGTTACTCACGGGGCATGGGAAACACCATATATTTT.

In its sample, this clonotype was seen a few times. This chain uses TRBV13 with TRBJ2-7; 7 nucleotides match TRBD1. The V segment lost 6 bases and the J segment 7 bases; nucleotides outside the gene matches: 12. The CDR3 loop spans 14 amino acids. Per germline, CDR1 PRHDT and CDR2 FYEKMQ (reference sequence). In nucleotides, the CDR3 is TGTGCCAGCAGTCTCCGGGACAGTATAAGTGAGCAGTACTTC. Translation gives CASSLRDSISEQYF.

V is TRBV7-2 and J is TRBJ2-4; D gene unclear. The CDR3 spans 17 residues. V gave up 5 bases and J gave up 7 bases, with 24 bases separating them. CDR1 SGHTA and CDR2 FQGNSA come from the germline V gene. CDR3 sequence reads: CASSESLGVGQRNIQYF. In DNA, the CDR3 is TGTGCCAGCAGCGAATCGTTGGGTGTAGGGCAGAGGAACATTCAGTACTTC.

This clonotype has ten or more counts. This chain connects TRBV28 to TRBJ2-1; D might be TRBD1 (5 bases). V lost 3 bases and J lost 6, with 18 bases in between. Per the germline V gene, CDR1 is MDHEN and CDR2 is SYDVKM. The CDR3 covers 16 residues. CDR3 residues: CASSLVKAGNLNEQFF. The DNA for the CDR3 is TGTGCCAGCAGTTTGGTAAAGGCAGGGAATCTCAATGAGCAGTTCTTC.

The table lists this clonotype with a few counts. The chain joins TRBV10-1 to TRBJ1-1; D call uncertain. Germline CDR1 and CDR2: WNHNN and SYGVQD (reference sequence). CDR3 length equals 15 residues. The V end lost 0 bases, the J end lost 5 bases, and 13 bases lay between the germline ends. The CDR3 sequence is CASSESTQRSTEAFF. For the CDR3, the DNA is TGCGCCAGCAGTGAGTCGACACAAAGGTCTACTGAAGCTTTCTTT.

Regarding this clonotype: This may arise from a read error, as a much more abundant clone is one base away. The chain couples TRBV20-1 to TRBJ2-1; D is perhaps TRBD1 or TRBD2 (6 bases each). The germline V gene encodes CDR1 DFQATT and CDR2 SNEGSKA (reference sequence). CDR3 length: 13 amino acids. Trimming removed 1 base from V and 9 bases from J, with 13 bases in between. CDR3 in DNA: TGCAGTGCTAGAGTGAAGGGGGGAAGTGAGCAGTTCTTC. Encoded protein: CSARVKGGSEQFF.

This rearrangement joins TRBV30 to TRBJ2-2, with 8 bases lining up with TRBD1. J was trimmed by 6 bases and V by 2 bases; bases with no gene match: 2. Germline loops: CDR1 GTSNPN, CDR2 SVGIG (reference sequence). This CDR3 has 13 residues. CDR3 bases: TGTGCCTGGAGTTCCAGGGGGCCCGGGGAGCTGTTTTTT. The encoded protein is CAWSSRGPGELFF.

J is TRBJ1-2 and V is TRBV20-1; D gene ambiguous. Per the germline V gene, CDR1 is DFQATT and CDR2 is SNEGSKA (reference sequence). This CDR3 comprises 12 residues. V was shortened by 3 bases and J by 2 bases, with 7 bases between the two germline ends. The CDR3 sequence: CSASPPNYGYTF. The CDR3 DNA follows: TGCAGTGCTAGTCCCCCGAACTATGGCTACACCTTC.

This clonotype was counted only a few times. The V gene is TRBV20-1, the J gene TRBJ2-5; possible D gene TRBD2, 7 bases. Near its end, the DNA agrees better with TRBJ2-1, so the J call may be wrong. Germline values: CDR1 DFQATT, CDR2 SNEGSKA (reference sequence). The CDR3 runs 19 residues. The CDR3 protein is CSARDLAHTLRGPTGEQFF. CDR3 coding DNA: TGCAGTGCTAGAGATCTGGCTCATACGTTGCGGGGGCCCACGGGGGAGCAGTTCTTC.

CDR3 amino acids: CASSLYGLNEKLFF. CDR3 nucleotides: TGCGCCAGCAGCTTATACGGACTTAATGAAAAACTGTTTTTT. This chain uses TRBV5-1 with TRBJ1-4; unclear D gene. Looked up from germline, CDR1 is SGHRS and CDR2 is YFSETQ. Trimming removed 2 bases at V and 4 bases at J, with 9 bases between. This CDR3 is built from 14 residues. Complete variable domain (other parts from reference TRBV5-1 and TRBJ1-4): KAGVTQTPRYLIKTRGQQVTLSCSPISGHRSVSWYQQTPGQGLQFLFEYFSETQRNKGNFPGRFSGRQFSNSRSEMNVSTLELGDSALYLCASSLYGLNEKLFFGSGTQLSVL.

Points on this clonotype: Its ends do not fully match the called genes, so a read error is possible. The CDR3 nucleotides read TGCGCCAGTAGTCCCGGGACAGAGACGGGAGCTTTCTTT. Translation gives CASSPGTETGAFF. This chain links TRBV19 with TRBJ1-1; the match to TRBD1 covers 7 bases. This CDR3 has 13 residues. Looked up from germline, CDR1 is LNHDA and CDR2 is SQIVND (reference sequence).

V is TRBV28 and J is TRBJ2-1; 9 nucleotides match TRBD1. The CDR3 has 15 amino acids. J was trimmed by 7 bases and V by 5 bases; bases with no gene match: 9. Germline V gene data show CDR1 as MDHEN and CDR2 as SYDVKM. The CDR3, as DNA: TGTGCCAGCAGTCGTCCCGGGACAGGGCATAATGAGCAGTTCTTC. Its protein is CASSRPGTGHNEQFF.

This rearrangement joins TRBV7-2 to TRBJ2-7; D gene uncertain. The germline V and J ends were trimmed by 5 bases and 5 bases, with 16 bases remaining between them. Per the germline V gene, CDR1 is SGHTA and CDR2 is FQGNSA. The CDR3 runs to 14 residues. The CDR3 reads CASSVYQIPHEQYF. The CDR3 nucleotides are TGTGCCAGCAGCGTCTACCAGATCCCCCACGAGCAGTACTTC.

In its sample, this clonotype was seen a few times. The chain couples TRBV20-1 to TRBJ1-2; D possibly corresponds to TRBD1 (6 bases). The V gene's germline CDR1 is DFQATT and CDR2 SNEGSKA (reference sequence). V shed 0 bases and J shed 2 bases, with 10 bases lying between them. The CDR3 has 14 residues. Written as DNA, the CDR3 is TGCAGTGCTAGAGATGAAGGGGGGAACTATGGCTACACCTTC. It is translated as CSARDEGGNYGYTF.

In its sample, this clonotype was seen a few times. The rearrangement uses TRBV11-2 and TRBJ2-7, with 9 bases lining up with TRBD1. V lost 5 bases, J lost 6 bases, and 14 bases stayed unmatched. Germline values: CDR1 SGHAT, CDR2 FQNNGV. CDR3 length equals 16 residues. CDR3 bases: TGTGCCAGCAGCCCCGGATTACAGGGGGCGATCGGCGAGCAGTACTTC. Translated: CASSPGLQGAIGEQYF.

In its sample, this clonotype was seen a few times. This chain links TRBV29-1 with TRBJ2-7; 9 bases align to TRBD1. J gave up 3 bases and V 7 bases, and 7 bases lay outside the gene matches. There are 13 residues in the CDR3. Germline CDR1 SQVTM, CDR2 ANQGSEA. The CDR3 DNA follows: TGCAGCGCCGCGGGACAGGGTGGCTACGAGCAGTACTTC. It translates to CSAAGQGGYEQYF.

The chain is built from TRBV7-9 and TRBJ2-5; 8 bases fit TRBD1. The CDR3 is 14 amino acids. V dropped 6 bases and J dropped 4; count of bases not matched to a gene: 7. From germline, CDR1 is SEHNR and CDR2 FQNEAQ (reference sequence). Here the CDR3 reads CASRYQGAGETQYF. The CDR3 region has the DNA TGTGCCAGCAGGTATCAGGGGGCTGGAGAGACCCAGTACTTC.

The chain couples TRBV18 to TRBJ1-4, with 9 bases aligning to TRBD1. This CDR3 region has 16 residues. The germline gives CDR1 KGHSH, CDR2 LQKENI. The ends lost 0 bases at V and 8 bases at J; junction bases unmatched: 7. The CDR3, as DNA: TGTGCCAGCTCACCACCGAAACAGGGGGCTGGAGAAAAACTGTTTTTT. This sequence encodes CASSPPKQGAGEKLFF. Complete variable domain (other parts from reference TRBV18 and TRBJ1-4): NAGVMQNPRHLVRRRGQEARLRCSPMKGHSHVYWYRQLPEEGLKFMVYLQKENIIDESGMPKERFSAEFPKEGPSILRIQQVVRGDSAAYFCASSPPKQGAGEKLFFGSGTQLSVL.

This clonotype has at least ten counts. This rearrangement joins TRBV20-1 to TRBJ2-1; 8 positions agree with TRBD1. The germline CDR1 and CDR2 sequences are DFQATT and SNEGSKA (reference sequence). CDR3 length equals 16 residues. V was clipped by 2 bases and J by 6 bases; unmatched bases: 12. The CDR3 is CSARSMLDRVPNEQFF. The CDR3 nucleotides are TGCAGTGCTAGATCGATGCTGGACAGGGTCCCCAATGAGCAGTTCTTC.

The chain joins TRBV6-5 to TRBJ2-3, with 9 positions matching TRBD2. Per germline, CDR1 MNHEY and CDR2 SVGAGI. The CDR3 is made up of 15 amino acids. With V trimmed by 6 bases and J by 2 bases, 6 bases remained unmatched. CDR3 in DNA: TGTGCCAGCAGCCGCGGGAGGGGAGACACAGATACGCAGTATTTT. Its translation is CASSRGRGDTDTQYF.

This clonotype was picked up a small number of times. The CDR3 bases are TGCGCCAGCAAGCCCACTGGGACAGCCGGGGAGCTGTTTTTT. This translates into CASKPTGTAGELFF. V gene TRBV5-1 combines with J gene TRBJ2-2, with 7 nucleotides matching TRBD1. The germline V gene encodes CDR1 SGHRS and CDR2 YFSETQ. The CDR3 runs 14 residues. Trimming at V came to 6 bases and at J to 6 bases, leaving 8 bases not matched to a gene.

The sample holds a few counts of this clonotype. This chain joins TRBV5-6 and TRBJ1-2; 8 bases are shared with TRBD1. This CDR3 spans 16 amino acids. Looked up from germline, CDR1 is SGHDT and CDR2 is YYEEEE. V lost 1 base to trimming and J lost 0 bases; unmatched junction nucleotides: 5. CDR3 protein: CASSLWDRLSNYGYTF. Written as DNA, the CDR3 is TGTGCCAGCAGCTTGTGGGACAGGCTTTCTAACTATGGCTACACCTTC.

V gene TRBV7-6 combines with J gene TRBJ1-2; D not resolved. The CDR3 length is 13 residues. Looked up from germline, CDR1 is SGHVS and CDR2 is FNYEAQ. Trimming left V 5 bases short and J 6 bases short, with 13 bases between. This chain's CDR3 is CASSPRLIDGYTF. CDR3 DNA sequence: TGTGCCAGCAGCCCCCGGTTGATCGATGGCTACACCTTC.

V gene TRBV5-5 combines with J gene TRBJ2-5; 7 nucleotides align to TRBD2. This CDR3 has 14 amino acids. In germline, CDR1 is SGHKS, CDR2 YYEKEE (reference sequence). Losses at the gene ends were 7 bases for V and 1 base for J; bases not matched to a gene: 7. The CDR3 spells CASGRVFIQETQYF. CDR3 DNA: TGTGCCAGCGGGAGGGTTTTTATCCAAGAGACCCAGTACTTC.

The table lists this clonotype with a few counts. The CDR3 region is CSARRPGQLGEAFF. CDR3 coding DNA: TGCAGTGCTAGACGACCGGGACAGCTTGGAGAAGCTTTCTTT. The rearrangement uses TRBV20-1 and TRBJ1-1; the match to TRBD1 covers 7 bases. The CDR3 runs 14 residues. The germline CDR1 and CDR2 sequences are DFQATT and SNEGSKA (reference sequence). V shed 2 bases, J shed 8 bases, and the junction held 11 bases outside the gene matches.

The V gene is TRBV24-1, the J gene TRBJ2-2, with TRBD1 identical over 7 bases. Germline-derived CDR1 and CDR2 are KGHDR and SFDVKD. This CDR3 has 14 amino acids. Trimming took 4 bases from V and 7 from J; bases not matched to a gene: 5. The CDR3 coding sequence is TGTGCCACCAGTGACCGTGACAGGGTCGGGGAGCTGTTTTTT. This codes for CATSDRDRVGELFF.